The 3 T cell receptor beta chains reported below all come from one sample, sequenced in a study of T cells expressing NK-cell markers. TCRdb re-called the 5' RACE reads and catalogs CDR3 proteins one per entry, DNA excluded. The specimen's table records 300,000 to 450,000 distinct CDR3 sequences. The sequenced sample was blood T cells: a sorted CD56 or NKG2C T cell subset, CD4+ or CD8+ T cells, or bulk PBMC T cells (not recorded which). The receptors shown here come from a man aged 18-70 years in good health.

The chain has TRBV6-1 and TRBJ1-5. Per the germline V gene, CDR1 is MNHNS and CDR2 is SASEGT. This CDR3 is 14 amino acids long. The CDR3 sequence: CASRNRTPNQPQHF.

V usage is TRBV27 and J usage is TRBJ2-3; TCRdb proposes TRBD1, but this gene call is untestable without DNA. In germline, CDR1 is MNHEY, CDR2 SMNVEV (reference sequence). The CDR3 loop spans 13 amino acids. CDR3 sequence reads: CASSSYRGNTQYF.

The V and J genes are TRBV5-1 and TRBJ1-1. The CDR3 runs to 11 residues. The germline gives CDR1 SGHRS, CDR2 YFSETQ. This chain's CDR3 is CASSQNTEAFF.